This T cell receptor (beta chain) came from a study of shared clonotypes between healthy human individuals. Only in-frame clones appear in the TCRdb table, and some are missing; sequencing was by immunoSEQ multiplex PCR. This sample has some 2,000,000 clones, with almost 96% found just once. The CDR3 covers 15 residues. Germline-derived CDR1 and CDR2 are SGHVS and FQNEAQ. Trimming shortened V by 4 bases and J by 2 bases, and 12 bases separated the two germline ends. This chain uses TRBV7-8 with TRBJ1-5, with no clear D. The clonotype comes from a man aged 18 to 30 in good health. The sample consisted of naive CD4+ T cells sorted from blood. As to subset: CD45RA+ positively selected. CDR3 sequence (DNA): TGTGCCAGCAGCTCACTGGGGTCAGGCAATCAGCCCCAGCATTTT. Protein sequence: CASSSLGSGNQPQHF.